The 16 T cell receptor beta chains in this list originate from one sample, sequenced in a study of blood T cell repertoires in COVID-19. Sequenced by immunoSEQ multiplex PCR; TCRdb stores in-frame clones only, minus some. The sample holds about 280,000 clones, 85% seen once. Sequencing used PBMCs or T cells enriched from blood (not recorded which). Receptors originate from a woman aged 45 to 65 who had recovered from COVID-19.

V usage is TRBV4-3 and J usage is TRBJ2-7, with 7 nucleotides matching TRBD2. This CDR3 contains 16 residues. Germline V gene lookup returns CDR1 LGHNA and CDR2 YSLEER. V dropped 1 base and J dropped 5; count of bases not matched to a gene: 11. The CDR3 spells CASSQAISRELNEQYF. The CDR3 bases are TGCGCCAGCAGCCAAGCCATTTCGCGGGAGTTGAACGAGCAGTACTTC.

This clone has a single count. The CDR3 DNA is TGTGCCAGCAGCTTGAGGGCGGGGACTGAAGCTTTCTTT. This gives the protein CASSLRAGTEAFF. This chain connects TRBV5-6 to TRBJ1-1; D is unclear. There are 13 residues in the CDR3. Germline assignment: CDR1 SGHDT and CDR2 YYEEEE. Deletions cut 1 base from V and 5 bases from J, with 9 bases between.

The chain uses TRBV11-2 and TRBJ2-1, with 14 bases lining up with TRBD2. CDR1 is SGHAT, CDR2 FQNNGV, per germline. V shed 5 bases, J shed 11 bases, and the junction held 5 bases outside the gene matches. This CDR3 contains 14 residues. CDR3: CASSRGLAGGKQFF. The CDR3 nucleotides are TGTGCCAGCAGCAGAGGACTAGCGGGAGGAAAGCAGTTCTTC. The full variable domain, completed using reference TRBV11-2 and TRBJ2-1, is EAGVAQSPRYKIIEKRQSVAFWCNPISGHATLYWYQQILGQGPKLLIQFQNNGVVDDSQLPKDRFSAERLKGVDSTLKIQPAKLEDSAVYLCASSRGLAGGKQFFGPGTRLTVL.

The V gene is TRBV3-1 (or the pseudogene TRBV3-2), the J gene TRBJ1-1; the match to TRBD1 covers 8 bases. Germline CDR1 reads LGHDT; CDR2 reads YNNKEL (reference sequence). V dropped 0 bases and J dropped 11; count of bases not matched to a gene: 5. The CDR3 loop spans 13 amino acids. The CDR3 region is CASSQDNRGNAFF. Written as DNA, the CDR3 is TGTGCCAGCAGCCAAGATAACAGGGGGAATGCTTTCTTT.

The chain carries TRBV10-2 and TRBJ1-5; D remains unclear. The CDR3 has 13 amino acids. Looked up from germline, CDR1 is WSHSY and CDR2 is SAAADI. Trimming shortened V by 3 bases and J by 7 bases, and 10 bases separated the two germline ends. CDR3 nucleotide sequence: TGCGCCAGCAGTGACCGGGTACGGCAGCCCCAGCATTTT. As protein: CASSDRVRQPQHF.

The gene calls are TRBV10-3 and TRBJ2-1; TRBD2 might be the D (6 bases). In germline, CDR1 is ENHRY, CDR2 SYGVKD. The CDR3 extends over 17 amino acids. Between the trimmed V and J ends, which lost 0 bases and 0 bases, there was a span of 12 bases. CDR3 region: CAISESEHSGSYNEQFF. In DNA, the CDR3 is TGTGCCATCAGTGAGTCGGAGCATAGCGGCTCCTACAATGAGCAGTTCTTC.

The chain is built from TRBV18 and TRBJ2-2; TRBD1 might be the D (6 bases). CDR1 is KGHSH, CDR2 LQKENI, per germline. This CDR3 comprises 18 residues. V was cut by 4 bases and J by 1 base, with 19 bases left in between. Written as DNA, the CDR3 is TGTGCCAGCTCACTACTTCCACCACAGGGAATGAACACCGGGGAGCTGTTTTTT. Amino acids: CASSLLPPQGMNTGELFF. The full variable domain, completed using reference TRBV18 and TRBJ2-2, is NAGVMQNPRHLVRRRGQEARLRCSPMKGHSHVYWYRQLPEEGLKFMVYLQKENIIDESGMPKERFSAEFPKEGPSILRIQQVVRGDSAAYFCASSLLPPQGMNTGELFFGEGSRLTVL.

V usage is TRBV4-2 and J usage is TRBJ1-2; D is ambiguous. V was shortened by 0 bases and J by 2 bases, with 10 bases between the two germline ends. This CDR3 is 15 amino acids long. Germline CDR1 LGHNA, CDR2 YNFKEQ. CDR3 sequence (DNA): TGTGCCAGCAGCCAAGATCCTGTCGGGAACTATGGCTACACCTTC. This translates into CASSQDPVGNYGYTF.

V usage is TRBV19 and J usage is TRBJ1-5; 7 nucleotides agree with TRBD1. This CDR3 has 15 residues. The V gene end was trimmed by 5 bases and the J gene end by 2 bases; junction bases not matched to a gene: 6. Germline V gives CDR1 LNHDA, CDR2 SQIVND (reference sequence). CDR3 nucleotide sequence: TGTGCCAGTAGTCAATTAGACAGGGGCAATCAGCCCCAGCATTTT. This codes for CASSQLDRGNQPQHF.

J is TRBJ1-5 and V is TRBV6-5, with TRBD1 matching 8 bases. Trimming cost V 4 bases and J 3 bases; bases outside gene matches: 2. The CDR3 is 14 amino acids. In germline, CDR1 is MNHEY, CDR2 SVGAGI. The CDR3 DNA sequence: TGTGCCAGCAGTTGGACAGGGCACAATCAGCCCCAGCATTTT. It specifies CASSWTGHNQPQHF.

The CDR3 DNA sequence: TGTGCCAGCAGCTTTCTCTACGCGGATGGCTACACCTTC. The encoded protein is CASSFLYADGYTF. The J gene is TRBJ1-2, the V gene TRBV7-2; D call uncertain. Germline loops: CDR1 SGHTA, CDR2 FQGNSA. The CDR3 has 13 amino acids. With 3 bases removed from V and 6 bases from J, the gap between germline ends came to 11 bases.

In its sample, this clone was seen a few times. The gene calls are TRBV19 and TRBJ1-1, with D perhaps matching TRBD1 (6 bases). Per germline, CDR1 LNHDA and CDR2 SQIVND (reference sequence). Trimming removed 9 bases at V and 1 base at J, with 12 bases between. This CDR3 spans 13 amino acids. In DNA form, the CDR3 reads TGTGCCAGCAAGAGGACAGCGAACACTGAAGCTTTCTTT. It specifies CASKRTANTEAFF.

J is TRBJ2-1 and V is TRBV19, with D perhaps TRBD2 (6 bases). The CDR3 extends over 17 amino acids. Trimming removed 3 bases at V and 2 bases at J, with 17 bases between. From germline, CDR1 is LNHDA and CDR2 SQIVND (reference sequence). CDR3 protein: CASSIGRWRGTYNEQFF. CDR3 bases: TGTGCCAGTAGTATTGGCCGCTGGCGGGGCACCTACAATGAGCAGTTCTTC. Looking up the rest from reference TRBV19 and TRBJ2-1 gives the full variable domain: DGGITQSPKYLFRKEGQNVTLSCEQNLNHDAMYWYRQDPGQGLRLIYYSQIVNDFQKGDIAEGYSVSREKKESFPLTVTSAQKNPTAFYLCASSIGRWRGTYNEQFFGPGTRLTVL.

V and J are TRBV5-1 and TRBJ2-3, with D perhaps matching TRBD1 (5 bases). V lost 6 bases, J lost 4 bases, and 9 bases lay in between. The CDR3 runs to 12 residues. Germline loops: CDR1 SGHRS, CDR2 YFSETQ. CDR3 sequence (DNA): TGCGCCAGCACAGTAGGGGCAGATACGCAGTATTTT. Amino acids: CASTVGADTQYF.

The J gene is TRBJ2-7, the V gene TRBV7-9, with D unresolved. V was clipped by 5 bases and J by 6 bases, with 8 bases between them. Germline lookup yields CDR1 SEHNR and CDR2 FQNEAQ (reference sequence). The CDR3 runs 11 residues. The CDR3 nucleotides read TGTGCCAGCAGCCAGTTCGCCGAGCAGTACTTC. It translates to CASSQFAEQYF.

The chain links TRBV2 to TRBJ2-2; D perhaps matches TRBD2 (5 bases). The CDR3 consists of 14 residues. Trimming left V 4 bases short and J 8 bases short, with 14 bases between. CDR1 SNHLY and CDR2 FYNNEI come from the germline V gene. Here the CDR3 reads CASSAEGQWGELFF. The DNA for the CDR3 is TGTGCCAGCAGTGCAGAGGGCCAGTGGGGGGAGCTGTTTTTT.